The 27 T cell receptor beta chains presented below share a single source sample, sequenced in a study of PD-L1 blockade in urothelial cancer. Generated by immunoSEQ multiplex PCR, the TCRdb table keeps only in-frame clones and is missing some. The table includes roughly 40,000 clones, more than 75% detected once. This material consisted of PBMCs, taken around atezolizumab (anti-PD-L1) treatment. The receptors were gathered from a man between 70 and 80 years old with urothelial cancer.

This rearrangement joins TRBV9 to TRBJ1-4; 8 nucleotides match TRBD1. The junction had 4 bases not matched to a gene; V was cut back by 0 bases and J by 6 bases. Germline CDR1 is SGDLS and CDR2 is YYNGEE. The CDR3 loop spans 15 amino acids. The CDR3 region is CASSVAGGNDEKLFF. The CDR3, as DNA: TGTGCCAGCAGCGTAGCAGGGGGCAATGATGAAAAACTGTTTTTT.

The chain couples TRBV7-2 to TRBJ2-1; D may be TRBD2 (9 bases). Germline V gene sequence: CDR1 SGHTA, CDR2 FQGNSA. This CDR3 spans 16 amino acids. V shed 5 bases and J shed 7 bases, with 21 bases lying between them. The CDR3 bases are TGTGCCAGCAGCCCGCAGGGGGCGGGAGGGCGGAATGAGCAGTTCTTC. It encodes CASSPQGAGGRNEQFF. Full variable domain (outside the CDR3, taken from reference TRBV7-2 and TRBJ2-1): GAGVSQSPSNKVTEKGKDVELRCDPISGHTALYWYRQSLGQGLEFLIYFQGNSAPDKSGLPSDRFSAERTGGSVSTLTIQRTQQEDSAVYLCASSPQGAGGRNEQFFGPGTRLTVL.

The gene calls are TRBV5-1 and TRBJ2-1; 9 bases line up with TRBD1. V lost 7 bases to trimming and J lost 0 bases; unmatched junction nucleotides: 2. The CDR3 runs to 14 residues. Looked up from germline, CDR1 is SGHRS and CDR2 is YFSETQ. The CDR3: CASGQGSSYNEQFF. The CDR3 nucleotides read TGCGCCAGCGGACAGGGGAGCTCCTACAATGAGCAGTTCTTC.

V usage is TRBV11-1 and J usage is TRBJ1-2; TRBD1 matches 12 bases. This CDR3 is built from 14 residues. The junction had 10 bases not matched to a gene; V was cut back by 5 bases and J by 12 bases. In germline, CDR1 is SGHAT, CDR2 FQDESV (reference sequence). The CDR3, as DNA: TGTGCCAGCAGCCCAGGGACAGGGGGCTTTTTCGACACCTTC. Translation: CASSPGTGGFFDTF. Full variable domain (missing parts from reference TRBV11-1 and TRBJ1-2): EAEVAQSPRYKITEKSQAVAFWCDPISGHATLYWYRQILGQGPELLVQFQDESVVDDSQLPKDRFSAERLKGVDSTLKIQPAELGDSAMYLCASSPGTGGFFDTFGSGTRLTVV.

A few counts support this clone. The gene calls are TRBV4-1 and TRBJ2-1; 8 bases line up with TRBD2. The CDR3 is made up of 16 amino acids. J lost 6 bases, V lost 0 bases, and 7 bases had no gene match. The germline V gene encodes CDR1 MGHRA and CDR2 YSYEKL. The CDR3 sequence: CASSQDSGEGLNEQFF. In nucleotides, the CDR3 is TGCGCCAGCAGCCAAGATAGCGGGGAGGGCCTCAATGAGCAGTTCTTC.

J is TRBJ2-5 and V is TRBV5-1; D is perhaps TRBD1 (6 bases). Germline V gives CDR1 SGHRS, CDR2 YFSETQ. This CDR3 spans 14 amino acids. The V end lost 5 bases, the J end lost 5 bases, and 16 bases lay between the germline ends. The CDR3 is CASSRADSVETQYF. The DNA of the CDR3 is TGCGCCAGCAGTAGGGCGGACAGCGTGGAGACCCAGTACTTC. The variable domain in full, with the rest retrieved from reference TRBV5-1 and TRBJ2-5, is KAGVTQTPRYLIKTRGQQVTLSCSPISGHRSVSWYQQTPGQGLQFLFEYFSETQRNKGNFPGRFSGRQFSNSRSEMNVSTLELGDSALYLCASSRADSVETQYFGPGTRLLVL.

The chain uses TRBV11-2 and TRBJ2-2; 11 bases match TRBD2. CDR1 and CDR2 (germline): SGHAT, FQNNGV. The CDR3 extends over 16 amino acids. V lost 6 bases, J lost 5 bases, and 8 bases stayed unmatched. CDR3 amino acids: CASRRFTSGRTGELFF. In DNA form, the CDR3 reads TGTGCCAGCAGACGTTTTACTAGCGGGAGAACCGGGGAGCTGTTTTTT. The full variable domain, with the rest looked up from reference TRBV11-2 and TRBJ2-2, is EAGVAQSPRYKIIEKRQSVAFWCNPISGHATLYWYQQILGQGPKLLIQFQNNGVVDDSQLPKDRFSAERLKGVDSTLKIQPAKLEDSAVYLCASRRFTSGRTGELFFGEGSRLTVL.

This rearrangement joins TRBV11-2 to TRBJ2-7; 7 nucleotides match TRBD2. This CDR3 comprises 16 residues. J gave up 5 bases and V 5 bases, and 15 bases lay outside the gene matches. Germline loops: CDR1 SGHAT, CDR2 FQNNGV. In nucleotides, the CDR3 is TGTGCCAGCAGCCCCCTGGTGGGAGGGCCGACTCACGAGCAGTACTTC. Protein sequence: CASSPLVGGPTHEQYF.

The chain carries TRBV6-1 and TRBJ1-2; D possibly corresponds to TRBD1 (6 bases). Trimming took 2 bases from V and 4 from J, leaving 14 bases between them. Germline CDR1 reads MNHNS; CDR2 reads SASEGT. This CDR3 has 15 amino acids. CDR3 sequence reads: CASSESPGVSYGYTF. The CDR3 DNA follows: TGTGCCAGCAGTGAATCCCCAGGGGTCTCCTATGGCTACACCTTC.

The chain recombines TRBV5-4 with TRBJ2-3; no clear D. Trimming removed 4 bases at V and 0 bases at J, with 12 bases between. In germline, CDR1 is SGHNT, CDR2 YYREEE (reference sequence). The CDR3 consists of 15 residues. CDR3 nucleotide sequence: TGTGCCAGCAGCGTCAGTTTGGGCAGCACAGATACGCAGTATTTT. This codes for CASSVSLGSTDTQYF.

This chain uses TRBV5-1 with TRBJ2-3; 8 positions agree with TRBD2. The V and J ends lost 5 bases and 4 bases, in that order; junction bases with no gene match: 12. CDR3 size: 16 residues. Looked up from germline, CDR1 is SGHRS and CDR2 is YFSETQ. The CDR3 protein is CASSDVSTGGADTQYF. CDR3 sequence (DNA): TGCGCCAGCAGTGACGTCTCCACGGGAGGGGCAGATACGCAGTATTTT.

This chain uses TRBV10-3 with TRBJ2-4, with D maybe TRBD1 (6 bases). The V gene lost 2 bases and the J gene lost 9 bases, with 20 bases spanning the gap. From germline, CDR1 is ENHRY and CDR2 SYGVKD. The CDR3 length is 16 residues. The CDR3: CAISETQGIGQSIQYF. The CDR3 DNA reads TGTGCCATCAGTGAGACCCAGGGGATAGGGCAGAGCATTCAGTACTTC.

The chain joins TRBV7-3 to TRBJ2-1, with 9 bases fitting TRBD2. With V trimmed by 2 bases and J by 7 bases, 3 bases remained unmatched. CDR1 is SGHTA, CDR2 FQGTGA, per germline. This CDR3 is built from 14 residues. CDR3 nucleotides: TGTGCCAGCAGCTTACAGGCGGGGGGGAATGAGCAGTTCTTC. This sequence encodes CASSLQAGGNEQFF.

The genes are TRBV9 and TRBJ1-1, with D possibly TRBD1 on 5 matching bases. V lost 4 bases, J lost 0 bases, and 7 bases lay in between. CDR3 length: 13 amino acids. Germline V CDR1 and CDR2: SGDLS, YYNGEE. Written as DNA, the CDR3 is TGTGCCAGCAGCCCGACAGTGAACACTGAAGCTTTCTTT. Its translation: CASSPTVNTEAFF.

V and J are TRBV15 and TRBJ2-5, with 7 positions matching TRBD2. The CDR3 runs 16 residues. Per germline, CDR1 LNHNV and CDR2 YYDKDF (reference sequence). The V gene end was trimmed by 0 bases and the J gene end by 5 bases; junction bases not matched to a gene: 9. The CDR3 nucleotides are TGTGCCACCAGCAGAGAAAGGCAGGGAGGGTGGGAGACCCAGTACTTC. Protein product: CATSRERQGGWETQYF.

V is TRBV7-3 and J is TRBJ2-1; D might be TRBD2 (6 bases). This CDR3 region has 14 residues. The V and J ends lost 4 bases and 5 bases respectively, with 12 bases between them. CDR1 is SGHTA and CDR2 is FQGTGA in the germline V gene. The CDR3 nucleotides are TGTGCCAGCAGCTACGGGGGACGTAACAATGAGCAGTTCTTC. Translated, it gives CASSYGGRNNEQFF.

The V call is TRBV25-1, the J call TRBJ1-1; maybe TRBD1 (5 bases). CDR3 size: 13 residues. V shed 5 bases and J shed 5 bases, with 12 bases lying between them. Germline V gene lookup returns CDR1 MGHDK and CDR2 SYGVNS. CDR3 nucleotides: TGTGCCAGCAGTTCATGGGGGGGGACTGAAGCTTTCTTT. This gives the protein CASSSWGGTEAFF.

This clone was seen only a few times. The CDR3 sequence is CASSFRQGEFYEQYF. DNA for the CDR3: TGTGCCAGTAGTTTTCGACAGGGAGAATTCTACGAGCAGTACTTC. V gene TRBV19 combines with J gene TRBJ2-7; 7 nucleotides match TRBD1. Per the germline V gene, CDR1 is LNHDA and CDR2 is SQIVND (reference sequence). CDR3 size: 15 residues. Trimming removed 5 bases from V and 3 bases from J; junction bases left unmatched: 10.

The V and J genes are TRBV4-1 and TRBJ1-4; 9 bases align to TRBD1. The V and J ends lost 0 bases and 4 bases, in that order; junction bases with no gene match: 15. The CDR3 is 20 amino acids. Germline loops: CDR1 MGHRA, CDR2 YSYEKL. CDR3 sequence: CASSQETGTGMIIGNEKLFF. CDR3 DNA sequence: TGCGCCAGCAGCCAAGAAACCGGGACAGGGATGATCATCGGTAATGAAAAACTGTTTTTT.

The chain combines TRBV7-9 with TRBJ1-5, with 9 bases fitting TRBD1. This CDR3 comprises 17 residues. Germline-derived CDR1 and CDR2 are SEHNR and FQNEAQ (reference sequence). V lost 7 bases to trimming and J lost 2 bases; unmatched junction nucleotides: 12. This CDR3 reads CASTRTGAAGGNQPQHF. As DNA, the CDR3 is TGTGCCAGCACCCGGACAGGGGCAGCCGGCGGCAATCAGCCCCAGCATTTT.

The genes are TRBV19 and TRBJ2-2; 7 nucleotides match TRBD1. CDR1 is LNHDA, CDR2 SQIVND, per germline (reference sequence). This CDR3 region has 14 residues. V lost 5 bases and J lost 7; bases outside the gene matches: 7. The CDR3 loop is CASSPWDRIGELFF. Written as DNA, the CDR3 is TGTGCCAGTAGTCCGTGGGACAGAATCGGGGAGCTGTTTTTT.

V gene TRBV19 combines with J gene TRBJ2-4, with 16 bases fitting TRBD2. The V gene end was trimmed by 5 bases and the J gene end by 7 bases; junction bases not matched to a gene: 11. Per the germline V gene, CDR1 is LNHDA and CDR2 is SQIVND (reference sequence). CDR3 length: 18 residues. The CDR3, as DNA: TGTGCCAGTAGTGCGCACGGGACTAGCGGGAGGGAGGGGAACATTCAGTACTTC. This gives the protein CASSAHGTSGREGNIQYF.

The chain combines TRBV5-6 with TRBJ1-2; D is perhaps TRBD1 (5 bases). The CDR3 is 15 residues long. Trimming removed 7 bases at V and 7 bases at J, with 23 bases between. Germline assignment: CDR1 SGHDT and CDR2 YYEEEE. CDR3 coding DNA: TGTGCCAGCTTCATATGGGGCAGGGATGTTGGTGGCTACACCTTC. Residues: CASFIWGRDVGGYTF.

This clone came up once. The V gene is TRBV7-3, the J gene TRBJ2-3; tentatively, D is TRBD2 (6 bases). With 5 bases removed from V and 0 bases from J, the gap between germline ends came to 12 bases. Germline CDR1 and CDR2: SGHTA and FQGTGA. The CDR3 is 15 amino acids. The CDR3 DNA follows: TGTGCCAGCAGCCGAGCGGGTTATAGCACAGATACGCAGTATTTT. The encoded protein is CASSRAGYSTDTQYF.

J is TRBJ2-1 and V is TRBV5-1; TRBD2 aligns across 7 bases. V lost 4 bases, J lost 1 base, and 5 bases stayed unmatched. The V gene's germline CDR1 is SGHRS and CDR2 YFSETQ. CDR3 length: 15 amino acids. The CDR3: CASSRGEGSYNEQFF. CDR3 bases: TGCGCCAGCAGCCGGGGGGAGGGTTCCTACAATGAGCAGTTCTTC.

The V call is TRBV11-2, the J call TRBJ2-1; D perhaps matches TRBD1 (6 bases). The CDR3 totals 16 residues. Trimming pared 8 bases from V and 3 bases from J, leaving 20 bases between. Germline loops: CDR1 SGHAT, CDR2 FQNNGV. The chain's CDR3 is CASGSGATLYYNEQFF. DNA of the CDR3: TGTGCCAGCGGATCAGGGGCCACGTTATACTACAATGAGCAGTTCTTC.

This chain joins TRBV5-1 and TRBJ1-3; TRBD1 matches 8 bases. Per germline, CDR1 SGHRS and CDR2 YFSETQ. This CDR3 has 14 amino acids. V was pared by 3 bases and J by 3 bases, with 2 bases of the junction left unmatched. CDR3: CASSSTGDGNTIYF. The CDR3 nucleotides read TGCGCCAGCAGCTCGACAGGGGATGGAAACACCATATATTTT. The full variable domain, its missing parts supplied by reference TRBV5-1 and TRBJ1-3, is KAGVTQTPRYLIKTRGQQVTLSCSPISGHRSVSWYQQTPGQGLQFLFEYFSETQRNKGNFPGRFSGRQFSNSRSEMNVSTLELGDSALYLCASSSTGDGNTIYFGEGSWLTVV.